This T cell receptor beta chain was obtained from a study of cytomegalovirus exposure and HLA in healthy donors. This clone turned up a few times. Its antigen is as yet unknown. Whole-study findings and limits: CMV serostatus was the sole immune exposure information available.

The PCR had 60 Vbeta and 13 Jbeta primers. Measured with immunoSEQ multiplex PCR; TCRdb has only the in-frame clones, and not every one. Counted here are 90,000 to 120,000 clones, roughly 82% occurring once; the ten biggest clones make up less than 3.5%. Material for sequencing was PBMCs. The source of this sequence is a man aged 25 to 40 in good health and CMV-seropositive.

The CDR3 DNA sequence: TGTGCCAGCAGCTTTAACACCAACACCGGGGAGCTGTTTTTT. Translating gives CASSFNTNTGELFF. This sequence joins TRBV7-9 and TRBJ2-2, with no clear D. From germline, CDR1 is SEHNR and CDR2 FQNEAQ (reference sequence). The V gene lost 3 bases and the J gene lost 2 bases, with 7 bases spanning the gap. The CDR3 runs 14 residues.